This TCR beta chain is drawn from a study of cytomegalovirus exposure and HLA in healthy donors. Study conclusions and caveats: A few chains linked to CMV were shown in vitro to be specific for CMV antigens.

CDR1 and CDR2 from the germline V gene are MNHEY and SVGAGI. The V and J ends lost 6 bases and 14 bases respectively, with 14 bases between them. The CDR3 runs to 12 residues. On this clone: Its antigen is currently unknown.

In the PCR, 60 Vbeta and 13 Jbeta primers were used. Only in-frame clones appear in the TCRdb table, and some are missing; sequencing was by immunoSEQ multiplex PCR. Of about 85,000 clones in the sample, approximately 70% are singletons; the top ten hold 2.1%. This receptor was taken from a man aged 25 to 40 in good health and CMV-seronegative. V is TRBV6-5 and J is TRBJ1-6; possibly TRBD1 for D (5 bases). The sequenced sample consisted of PBMCs. The CDR3 DNA reads TGTGCCAGCAGCATGCGGGGGGGAGCCCTCCACTTT. This encodes CASSMRGGALHF.